The rows below give T cell receptor beta chains drawn from one sample of a study of immune heterogeneity within non-small cell lung tumors. TCRdb reanalysed the multiplex PCR reads using MiXCR and keeps one entry per CDR3 protein. Of about 21,000 distinct CDR3 sequences in the sample, 28% were seen once. The specimen was lung tumor tissue. The receptor source for this set is a middle-aged man with non-small cell lung cancer. Each CDR3 is given with its conserved first and last residue. D genes are given only for firm matches. Not all rows give a size; the values are once, few, many and, for expanded clones, a class.

D,size,V,J,CDR3,DNA
TRBD1,many,TRBV2,TRBJ1-1,CASSQDRANTEAFF,TGTGCCAGCAGTCAGGACAGGGCGAACACTGAAGCTTTCTTT
.,medium-sized,TRBV11-2,TRBJ2-7,CASSFAGREGYF,TGTGCCAGCAGCTTCGCGGGACGGGAAGGGTACTTC
.,.,TRBV6-6,TRBJ2-5,CASSYSRRGLQETQYF,TGTGCCAGCAGTTACTCTAGAAGGGGTCTTCAAGAGACCCAGTACTTC
.,.,TRBV6-1,TRBJ1-1,CASSLERDTEAFF,TGTGCCAGCAGCCTCGAGCGGGACACTGAAGCTTTCTTT
TRBD2,few,TRBV4-2,TRBJ2-7,CATGTSDAYEQYF,TGTGCCACAGGGACTAGCGACGCCTACGAGCAGTACTTC
.,.,TRBV19,TRBJ2-7,CASSPGTTGEQYF,TGTGCCAGTAGTCCAGGGACCACCGGCGAGCAGTACTTC
.,.,TRBV5-1,TRBJ2-4,CASSLADSQGSKNIQYF,TGCGCCAGCAGCTTGGCGGACAGTCAAGGGTCCAAAAACATTCAGTACTTC
TRBD2,.,TRBV20-1,TRBJ2-7,CSASPGLAEYEQYF,TGCAGTGCCAGTCCGGGACTAGCGGAGTACGAGCAGTACTTC
.,few,TRBV28,TRBJ1-1,CASRPRSTRMNTEAFF,TGTGCCAGCCGGCCTCGTTCGACACGTATGAACACTGAAGCTTTCTTT
.,.,TRBV11-2,TRBJ1-2,CASGLAQWALGYTF,TGTGCCAGCGGCTTAGCGCAGTGGGCCCTAGGCTACACCTTC
.,.,TRBV11-3,TRBJ2-2,CASSLKAVNTGELFF,TGTGCCAGCAGCTTAAAGGCGGTAAACACCGGGGAGCTGTTTTTT
TRBD1,.,TRBV30,TRBJ2-3,CAWGTGGTDKQYF,TGTGCCTGGGGAACAGGGGGCACAGATAAGCAGTATTTT
.,many,TRBV28,TRBJ1-2,CASNLQTSITFF,TGTGCCAGCAACCTACAGACCTCGATCACCTTCTTC
.,.,TRBV20-1,TRBJ2-1,CSAPSGSEQFF,TGCAGTGCTCCCAGCGGTAGTGAGCAGTTCTTC
.,.,TRBV6-1,TRBJ1-1,CASSRTAGTEAFF,TGTGCCAGCAGCCGGACTGCGGGGACTGAAGCTTTCTTT
.,.,TRBV4-1,TRBJ1-1,CASSQDHRFNGGTEAFF,TGCGCCAGCAGCCAAGATCACAGGTTCAACGGGGGGACTGAAGCTTTCTTT
.,.,TRBV12-3/TRBV12-4,TRBJ2-3,CASSLARIDTQYF,TGTGCCAGCAGTTTAGCTCGGATCGATACGCAGTATTTT
.,.,TRBV5-1,TRBJ2-5,CASSLGTAETQYF,TGCGCCAGCAGCTTGGGGACAGCGGAGACCCAGTACTTC
.,many,TRBV20-1,TRBJ1-2,CSAGDGTPHPNYGYTF,TGCAGTGCTGGAGACGGGACACCACACCCTAACTATGGCTACACCTTC
.,.,TRBV2,TRBJ2-5,CASSEIGHLGETQYF,TGTGCCAGCAGTGAAATAGGACACTTGGGGGAGACCCAGTACTTC
TRBD2,medium-sized,TRBV27,TRBJ2-1,CASSIGTSLGGQFF,TGTGCCAGCAGTATTGGGACTAGCCTAGGGGGGCAGTTCTTC
.,once,TRBV7-9,TRBJ2-3,CASSIYYTDTQYF,TGTGCCAGCAGCATATATTACACAGATACGCAGTATTTT
.,few,TRBV9,TRBJ2-7,CASSATLLTVQYF,TGTGCCAGCAGCGCAACACTTTTGACGGTGCAGTACTTC
.,.,TRBV5-1,TRBJ2-7,CASSIDAHEQYF,TGCGCCAGCAGCATAGACGCCCACGAGCAGTACTTC
.,many,TRBV20-1,TRBJ1-5,CSAGKGHSNQPQHF,TGCAGTGCTGGAAAGGGACATAGCAATCAGCCCCAGCATTTT
TRBD2,many,TRBV11-3,TRBJ2-7,CASSAGLAIYEQYF,TGTGCCAGCAGCGCGGGACTAGCGATATACGAGCAGTACTTC
.,.,TRBV11-3,TRBJ2-1,CASSWRATYNEQFF,TGTGCCAGCAGCTGGAGGGCCACCTACAATGAGCAGTTCTTC
.,few,TRBV7-2,TRBJ1-6,CASSQGAGNNSPLHF,TGTGCCAGCAGCCAAGGGGCGGGGAATAATTCACCCCTCCACTTT
TRBD1,.,TRBV6-2/TRBV6-3,TRBJ1-5,CASSYPDRGKISQHF,TGTGCCAGCAGTTACCCGGACAGGGGGAAAATCAGCCAGCATTTT
.,.,TRBV9,TRBJ2-5,CASSVGGPTGETHYF,TGTGCCAGCAGCGTAGGGGGCCCGACTGGGGAGACCCATTACTTC
.,few,TRBV10-1,TRBJ2-2,CASSEQADGNTGELFF,TGCGCCAGCAGTGAGCAAGCCGACGGTAACACCGGGGAGCTGTTTTTT
.,.,TRBV12-3/TRBV12-4,TRBJ1-1,CASSSLGTANTESFF,TGTGCCAGCAGTTCTCTCGGGACGGCTAACACTGAATCTTTCTTT
TRBD2,few,TRBV18,TRBJ2-5,CASSPTRQLGGIETQYF,TGTGCCAGCTCACCTACTCGACAGCTCGGGGGGATCGAGACCCAGTACTTC
.,medium-sized,TRBV7-8,TRBJ2-5,CASSPRGLRETQYF,TGTGCCAGCAGCCCCCGGGGGCTACGAGAGACCCAGTACTTC
.,few,TRBV6-1,TRBJ1-1,CASRYRYTNTEAFF,TGTGCCAGCAGATACAGGTACACGAACACTGAAGCTTTCTTT
.,.,TRBV6-4,TRBJ2-1,CASSDPTASHPGQQFF,TGTGCCAGCAGTGATCCGACAGCCTCTCACCCCGGTCAGCAGTTCTTC
.,medium-sized,TRBV12-3/TRBV12-4,TRBJ2-7,CASSPGGTGISEQYF,TGTGCCAGCAGTCCGGGGGGGACAGGGATAAGCGAGCAGTACTTC
.,.,TRBV6-2/TRBV6-3,TRBJ1-5,CASSYGQIRDQPQHF,TGTGCCAGCAGTTACGGGCAGATTAGAGATCAGCCCCAGCATTTT
TRBD2,.,TRBV6-2/TRBV6-3,TRBJ2-1,CASSYSRAGISGSRDEQFF,TGTGCCAGCAGTTACTCACGGGCGGGGATTAGCGGGAGTAGGGATGAGCAGTTCTTC
TRBD1,.,TRBV18,TRBJ1-3,CASSPSLLDRGVWGNTIYF,TGTGCCAGCTCACCCTCCCTACTCGACAGGGGTGTATGGGGAAACACCATATATTTT